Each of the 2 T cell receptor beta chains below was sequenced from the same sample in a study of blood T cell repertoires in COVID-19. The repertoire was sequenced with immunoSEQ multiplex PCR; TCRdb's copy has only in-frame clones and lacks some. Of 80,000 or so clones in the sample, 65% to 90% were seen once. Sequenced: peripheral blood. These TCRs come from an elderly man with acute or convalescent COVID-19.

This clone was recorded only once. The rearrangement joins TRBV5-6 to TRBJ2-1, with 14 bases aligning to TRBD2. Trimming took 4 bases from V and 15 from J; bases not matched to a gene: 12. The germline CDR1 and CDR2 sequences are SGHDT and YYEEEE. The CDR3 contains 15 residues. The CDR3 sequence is CASSETSGRDRGRFF. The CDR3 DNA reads TGTGCCAGCAGCGAGACTAGCGGGAGGGACAGGGGGCGGTTCTTC.

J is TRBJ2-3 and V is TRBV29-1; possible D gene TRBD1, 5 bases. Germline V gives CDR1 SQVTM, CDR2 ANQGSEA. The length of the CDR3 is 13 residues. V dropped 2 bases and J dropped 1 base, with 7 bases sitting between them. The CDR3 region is CSVETGGTDTQYF. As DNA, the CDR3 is TGCAGCGTTGAAACAGGCGGCACAGATACGCAGTATTTT.